The next 18 T cell receptor beta chains were all read from a single sample in a study of T cell responses to AZD1222 COVID-19 vaccine. Assay: immunoSEQ multiplex PCR; the TCRdb copy retains only in-frame clones and omits some. The profile covers 80,000 to 95,000 clones, with approximately 90% appearing a single time and about 5% taken by the ten largest. Specimen: peripheral blood, collected 28 days after the second AZD1222 dose. The receptors shown here come from an adult who received the AZD1222 COVID-19 vaccine.

V is TRBV15 and J is TRBJ2-6; D remains ambiguous. Trimming pared 6 bases from V and 0 bases from J, leaving 15 bases between. This CDR3 has 17 residues. Germline lookup yields CDR1 LNHNV and CDR2 YYDKDF (reference sequence). The CDR3 sequence is CATSIRRVSSGANVLTF. CDR3 sequence (DNA): TGTGCCACCAGTATAAGAAGAGTTAGCTCTGGGGCCAACGTCCTGACTTTC.

The chain's CDR3 is CATSRDQGNEETQYF. Here the CDR3 DNA reads TGTGCCACCAGCAGAGATCAGGGTAATGAGGAGACCCAGTACTTC. The gene calls are TRBV15 and TRBJ2-5; D is possibly TRBD1 (5 bases). With 0 bases removed from V and 5 bases from J, the gap between germline ends came to 13 bases. Germline CDR1 reads LNHNV; CDR2 reads YYDKDF (reference sequence). The CDR3 sequence is 15 residues long. Full variable domain (outside the CDR3, taken from reference TRBV15 and TRBJ2-5): DAMVIQNPRYQVTQFGKPVTLSCSQTLNHNVMYWYQQKSSQAPKLLFHYYDKDFNNEADTPDNFQSRRPNTSFCFLDIRSPGLGDTAMYLCATSRDQGNEETQYFGPGTRLLVL.

V is TRBV18 and J is TRBJ1-2; D is perhaps TRBD1 (5 bases). The V end was cut by 2 bases, the J end by 8 bases, with 12 bases between. The CDR3 is 13 residues long. Germline assignment: CDR1 KGHSH and CDR2 LQKENI. The CDR3 loop reads CASSPKRGSGYTF. The CDR3 nucleotides read TGTGCCAGCTCACCAAAGAGGGGTTCCGGCTACACCTTC.

The chain recombines TRBV28 with TRBJ1-3; D unclear. CDR3 length: 16 residues. Between the trimmed V and J ends, which lost 3 bases and 0 bases, there was a span of 12 bases. Germline-derived CDR1 and CDR2 are MDHEN and SYDVKM. The CDR3 DNA reads as TGTGCCAGCAGTTTCGCTCTCGGTATCTCTGGAAACACCATATATTTT. Translated: CASSFALGISGNTIYF.

CDR3 region: CASSQETHSEQFF. DNA of the CDR3: TGTGCCAGCAGCCAAGAGACCCATTCCGAGCAGTTCTTC. This chain uses TRBV4-2 with TRBJ2-1; D remains unclear. There are 13 residues in the CDR3. Germline lookup yields CDR1 LGHNA and CDR2 YNFKEQ. Trimming shortened V by 0 bases and J by 10 bases, and 10 bases separated the two germline ends.

V usage is TRBV7-9 and J usage is TRBJ2-7; a weak D match, TRBD2 (6 bases). This CDR3 is built from 17 residues. CDR1 SEHNR and CDR2 FQNEAQ come from the germline V gene (reference sequence). Trimming removed 3 bases from V and 4 bases from J, with 22 bases in between. The CDR3 sequence is CASSLAGGLPRGYEQYF. The DNA of the CDR3 is TGTGCCAGCAGCTTGGCCGGAGGGCTCCCCCGGGGGTACGAGCAGTACTTC.

This clone was observed a few times. The chain couples TRBV5-4 to TRBJ2-5; 10 nucleotides align to TRBD2. The CDR3 is made up of 14 amino acids. Germline V CDR1 and CDR2: SGHNT, YYREEE (reference sequence). Unmatched junction bases numbered 2, after V lost 4 bases and J lost 2 bases. The CDR3 DNA follows: TGTGCCAGCAGCCGGGGACTAGCGCAAGAGACCCAGTACTTC. This sequence encodes CASSRGLAQETQYF.

The rearrangement uses TRBV7-2 and TRBJ2-1; tentative D call: TRBD2 (7 bases). In germline, CDR1 is SGHTA, CDR2 FQGNSA. Trimming left V 6 bases short and J 7 bases short, with 16 bases between. There are 14 residues in the CDR3. The chain's CDR3 is CASRPGGPGNEQFF. CDR3 nucleotide sequence: TGTGCCAGCAGGCCCGGGGGGCCCGGAAATGAGCAGTTCTTC.

The chain is built from TRBV9 and TRBJ1-1; TRBD1 is a possible D gene (5 bases). The CDR3 sequence is 14 residues long. Germline CDR1 reads SGDLS; CDR2 reads YYNGEE. Deletions cut 4 bases from V and 0 bases from J, with 10 bases between. The CDR3 nucleotides read TGTGCCAGCAGCCCTACAGGAATGAACACTGAAGCTTTCTTT. This gives the protein CASSPTGMNTEAFF.

The rearrangement joins TRBV5-1 to TRBJ1-1; D unclear. V lost 3 bases and J lost 7, with 19 bases in between. Germline V lookup: CDR1 SGHRS, CDR2 YFSETQ. This CDR3 has 15 residues. CDR3: CASSSAFNPEDEAFF. The CDR3 nucleotides are TGCGCCAGCAGCTCGGCCTTTAACCCCGAGGATGAAGCTTTCTTT.

The DNA for the CDR3 is TGTGCCAGCAGTCGTGCGACACTTGGAAACACCATATATTTT. It encodes CASSRATLGNTIYF. The J gene is TRBJ1-3, the V gene TRBV28; D call uncertain. The CDR3 is made up of 14 amino acids. Germline CDR1 is MDHEN and CDR2 is SYDVKM. V dropped 5 bases and J dropped 3 bases, with 11 bases sitting between them.

The gene calls are TRBV28 and TRBJ2-4; 7 bases line up with TRBD2. CDR1 is MDHEN and CDR2 is SYDVKM in the germline V gene. The CDR3 runs to 15 residues. The ends lost 5 bases at V and 4 bases at J; junction bases unmatched: 8. The CDR3 sequence is CASSPPGGRKNIQYF. The CDR3 DNA is TGTGCCAGCAGTCCCCCGGGGGGAAGAAAAAACATTCAGTACTTC.

The chain employs TRBV7-9 and TRBJ2-5; D is tentatively TRBD1 or TRBD2 (5 bases each). The CDR3 spans 16 residues. Germline CDR1 and CDR2: SEHNR and FQNEAQ (reference sequence). Between the trimmed V and J ends, which lost 2 bases and 4 bases, there was a span of 17 bases. In DNA form, the CDR3 reads TGTGCCAGCAGCTTACTTGGGACCGCGGGCGGAGAGACCCAGTACTTC. The encoded protein is CASSLLGTAGGETQYF.

This chain uses TRBV12-3 or TRBV12-4 with TRBJ2-7; no firm D call. The V and J ends lost 3 bases and 6 bases respectively, with 6 bases between them. This CDR3 is built from 11 residues. CDR3 sequence (DNA): TGTGCCAGCAGTTTTAGTTTCGAGCAGTACTTC. The encoded protein is CASSFSFEQYF.

The V gene is TRBV19, the J gene TRBJ2-6, with 7 bases lining up with TRBD1. Germline values: CDR1 LNHDA, CDR2 SQIVND (reference sequence). The CDR3 has 20 residues. V gave up 0 bases and J gave up 2 bases; unmatched junction bases: 13. CDR3 amino acids: CASSIDSGGDSQTGANVLTF. In nucleotides, the CDR3 is TGTGCCAGTAGTATAGATTCGGGTGGGGACAGCCAAACTGGGGCCAACGTCCTGACTTTC.

The chain recombines TRBV19 with TRBJ1-1, with no clear D. The CDR3 sequence is 17 residues long. Germline CDR1 reads LNHDA; CDR2 reads SQIVND (reference sequence). Trimming stripped 6 bases from V and 0 bases from J, with 20 bases between. Written as DNA, the CDR3 is TGTGCCAGTAGCATATACTCGGTTGGAAAGATGAACACTGAAGCTTTCTTT. Residues: CASSIYSVGKMNTEAFF.

The chain couples TRBV21-1 to TRBJ2-7; TRBD1, the table's D call, was not compared with the DNA. TRBV21-1 is recorded as a pseudogene. The CDR3 consists of 22 residues. This CDR3 reads CASSKDLPSSGGRRDSLYEQYF. CDR3 bases: TGTGCCAGCAGCAAAGACCTCCCGTCGTCAGGGGGGCGACGGGACAGCCTCTACGAGCAGTACTTC.

The chain has TRBV7-9 and TRBJ1-2; D is unclear. V was cut by 5 bases and J by 4 bases, with 11 bases left in between. CDR3 length equals 13 residues. Germline lookup yields CDR1 SEHNR and CDR2 FQNEAQ (reference sequence). The CDR3: CASSPHLTYGYTF. CDR3 nucleotides: TGTGCCAGCAGCCCCCACCTTACCTATGGCTACACCTTC.